Sequencing of this T cell receptor beta chain was carried out in a study of cytomegalovirus exposure and HLA in healthy donors. Overall study: From donors who were HLA-typed, an early data release held 80 million or so unique TCRs. Study observations and caveats: Sequencing depth across donors, presence/absence analyses assumed, was roughly uniform.

Primers: 60 Vbeta forward and 13 Jbeta reverse. Study processing details: In a later analysis, approximately 80 million unique TCR beta chains included roughly 11 million shared by two or more donors. TCRdb's copy holds only in-frame clones and misses some; the assay was immunoSEQ multiplex PCR. From that table come the V and J calls and clone size; the DNA was used to work out D and trimming. This sample has some 190,000 clones, with 82% found just once. In this sample, this clone turned up once. The antigen remains unidentified. The CDR3 is 16 amino acids. Germline CDR1 and CDR2: SGHTA and FQGTGA. After removal of 1 base from V and 5 bases from J, the junction contained 6 bases not matched to a gene.

The TCR originated in a man aged 40-49 years in good health and CMV-seronegative. V and J are TRBV7-3 and TRBJ2-1; 9 nucleotides align to TRBD2. Sequenced material: PBMCs. The CDR3 protein is CASSLNGRGGNNEQFF. In DNA form, the CDR3 reads TGTGCCAGCAGCTTAAATGGGCGGGGGGGGAACAATGAGCAGTTCTTC.